This T cell receptor beta chain was recorded in a study of Graves' ophthalmopathy and Graves' hyperthyroidism. Study background: Hyperthyroidism is called stable when no ophthalmopathy develops within 18 months of follow-up.

The V gene lost 0 bases and the J gene lost 0 bases, with 9 bases spanning the gap. The germline CDR1 and CDR2 sequences are SGHKS and YYEKEE (reference sequence). The CDR3 covers 16 residues. Findings of the study overall: Blood also harbored most expanded thyroid clonotypes above 0.001 frequency.

RNA transcripts provided the template for amplifying TCR beta CDR3 regions. The authors performed first-round RT-PCR with HTBI primers and then a second-round multiplex PCR. From the multiplex PCR reads, TCRdb called clonotypes with MiXCR, one entry per CDR3 protein. The sample contains over a million distinct CDR3 sequences, around a third of which appear only once. On this clonotype itself: Antigen unknown.

The rearrangement uses TRBV5-5 and TRBJ2-2; possibly TRBD2 for D (5 bases). The sequencing input was peripheral blood or thyroid tissue (not recorded which). This receptor was obtained from an adult man with Graves' hyperthyroidism. Here the CDR3 reads CASSLDWTANTGELFF. CDR3 bases: TGTGCCAGCAGCTTGGATTGGACTGCGAACACCGGGGAGCTGTTTTTT. The variable domain in full, with the rest retrieved from reference TRBV5-5 and TRBJ2-2, is DAGVTQSPTHLIKTRGQQVTLRCSPISGHKSVSWYQQVLGQGPQFIFQYYEKEERGRGNFPDRFSARQFPNYSSELNVNALLLGDSALYLCASSLDWTANTGELFFGEGSRLTVL.